This T cell receptor beta chain was captured by sequencing in a study of blood T cell repertoires in COVID-19. The wider study: Sources were T cells, B-cell-depleted T cells, or PBMCs; the material itself was cDNA or gDNA.

This clone was detected a few times. TCRdb keeps only in-frame clones here, not all; method: immunoSEQ multiplex PCR. Found here are about 200,000 clones, 81% of them singletons; the top ten hold about 8.9%. Cohort allocation depended upon clinical history that participants reported. Germline lookup yields CDR1 MNHEY and CDR2 SVGAGI. The V gene lost 5 bases and the J gene lost 8 bases, with 18 bases spanning the gap. This CDR3 spans 14 amino acids. The source material was PBMCs or T cells enriched from blood (not recorded which). The V and J genes are TRBV6-5 and TRBJ1-2; TRBD1 is a possible D gene (6 bases). This receptor was identified in a woman aged 50 to 65 with acute COVID-19. The CDR3 coding sequence is TGTGCCAGCAGTCAACAGGGAGTCGACGGGGGCTACACCTTC. It encodes CASSQQGVDGGYTF.